This entry is about one T cell receptor (beta chain). What it recognizes is unknown. These data originate in a study of long-term antiretroviral therapy in people with HIV. Overall study: The earliest samples came from an era when ART typically awaited falling CD4 counts. Study-wide results and caveats: CDR3 length ranges were narrower in HIV repertoires than in controls. Clones that had undergone expansion before ART prevailed in the repertoire throughout all time points.

Deletions cut 1 base from V and 7 bases from J, with 13 bases between. The CDR3 is 14 residues long. Germline CDR1 and CDR2: GTSNPN and SVGIG (reference sequence). The run of the v3.0 immunoSEQ assay was at survey level. Sequencing was designed to cover roughly 40,000-55,000 T-cell genomes in each sample. TCRdb keeps only in-frame clones here, not all; method: immunoSEQ multiplex PCR. The sample includes 10,000 or so clones, 80% to 90% seen only once; the top ten take under 20%. This sample comprised unsorted PBMCs, obtained 0.7 years after starting antiretroviral therapy. V is TRBV30 and J is TRBJ1-4, with D possibly being TRBD1 (5 bases). The source of this sequence is a man between 40 and 49 years old with HIV. DNA of the CDR3: TGTGCCTGGAGTGCTGGGACCTTGGGTGAAAAACTGTTTTTT. Protein sequence: CAWSAGTLGEKLFF. The variable domain in full, with the rest retrieved from reference TRBV30 and TRBJ1-4, is SQTIHQWPATLVQPVGSPLSLECTVEGTSNPNLYWYRQAAGRGLQLLFYSVGIGQISSEVPQNLSASRPQDRQFILSSKKLLLSDSGFYLCAWSAGTLGEKLFFGSGTQLSVL.